The source of this T cell receptor (beta chain) is a study of T cells in Graves' hyperthyroidism and ophthalmopathy. The V end was cut by 6 bases, the J end by 1 base, with 15 bases between. CDR3 length: 16 residues. The germline V gene has CDR1 MNHNY and CDR2 SVGAGI (reference sequence). This clonotype was seen a handful of times. Its antigen is as yet unknown. Hyperthyroidism patients were newly diagnosed, had disease duration under 2 months, and were aged 18 to 65 years. Overall study findings and caveats: Also found in blood were most expanded thyroid clonotypes above 0.001.

Amplified TCR beta CDR3 regions came from RNA transcripts. HTBI primers drove first-round RT-PCR of the TCR CDR3. TCRdb used MiXCR to reprocess the multiplex PCR reads, holding one entry per CDR3 protein. The sample carries roughly 700,000 distinct CDR3 sequences, under 45% recorded once. Sequencing was done on a sample of blood. The clonotype was recovered from a woman between 40 and 55 years old with Graves' hyperthyroidism. This chain joins TRBV6-6 and TRBJ1-4; perhaps TRBD1 as D (6 bases). The CDR3 spells CASRTDRPRTNEKLFF. CDR3 nucleotide sequence: TGTGCCAGCAGGACAGACAGGCCCCGAACTAATGAAAAACTGTTTTTT.